What follows describes a single TCR beta chain. The antigen this receptor binds is unknown. No base qualities exist here, and no much larger clone lies one base off it. The method was the immunoSEQ multiplex PCR assay. The multiplex PCR relied on a mix of 60 forward primers for TCR Vbeta segments and 13 reverse primers for TCR Jbeta segments. Amplification of the CDR3 region of rearranged TCR beta genes was performed with a multiplex PCR assay on genomic DNA. The amplified TCR beta libraries were sequenced on the Illumina HiSeq System as 87-base-pair reads. As for the authors' bioinformatics: A later analysis counted approximately 84 million unique TCR beta chains across the roughly 700 repertoires, and 9.5 million to 11 million of these chains were shared by at least two donors. Raw reads were error-corrected and collapsed into unique sequences with a nearest-neighbor algorithm that merged closely related sequences to remove PCR and sequencing errors. To assign V, D and J gene segments, CDR3 sequences were aligned to IMGT reference sequences. For a sequence to be retained, a match of at least six nucleotides to both a V gene segment and a J gene segment was required. Rearrangements were classified as productive when the CDR3 lacked stop codons and remained in frame with V and J, and all other rearrangements were classified as non-productive. CDR3 was defined according to IMGT convention as the region running from the second conserved V-encoded cysteine to the conserved J-encoded phenylalanine. The earlier analysis of 500 to 650 of the donors excluded any sequence lacking an unambiguous match to a single V gene segment. In an earlier analysis of 587 of the donors, a V segment was called functional when productive rearrangements were above 56.7%, and segregating when the standard deviation between donors exceeded 5%. A statistical classification framework was built for diagnosing cytomegalovirus status from the catalog of TCR beta chain sequences. In a later analysis, TCR nucleotide sequences were compared against IMGT/GENE-DB human TR gene sequences so that V and J genes could be assigned. A later analysis assigned CDR3 sequences and most-parsimonious VDJ recombination scenarios with the TCRdist pipeline. In a later analysis, each TCR beta chain was defined by its CDR3 amino acid sequence together with its V-gene family, and reads without a unique V-gene family were excluded. To address suspected cross-contamination and a sequencing artifact, a later analysis removed some 620 highly shared, low-generation-probability nucleotide sequences. In a later analysis, a clonal expansion index was calculated for each public chain from normalized within-repertoire ranks of inferred template counts. In a later analysis, generation probabilities were computed using a VDJ recombination model fitted to out-of-frame rearrangements, and the results were checked against IGoR. Hypergeometric tests were used in a later analysis to score TCR-TCR, TCR-HLA and TCR-CMV co-occurrence, with a repertoire-size bias correction applied to the TCR pairs. False discovery rates were estimated in a later analysis by permuting HLA or CMV assignments 20 times. In a later analysis, co-occurring TCRs were grouped with DBSCAN, and TCRdist sequence similarity was added when clustering was performed within HLA-allele-positive subsets. Repertoires with fewer than 30,000 or more than 120,000 public chains, plus five repertoires with anomalous nucleotide sharing, were excluded from co-occurrence clustering. TCRdb stores this immuneACCESS table with in-frame sequences only. Part of the clones is absent; in the studies checked, under half of the shortfall reflects unresolved V genes, and no reason is known for the rest. V, J and clone size are taken as reported in that table, and D and trimming were inferred from the DNA itself. For this sample the table gives around 150,000 clones, of which almost 80% were detected only once. The ten top clones hold 0.98% of the sample.

The entry originates in a study of cytomegalovirus exposure and HLA in healthy donors (dated by TCRdb to the late 2010s). With regard to the full study: According to an earlier analysis of 587 of the donors, about 180 million T cells yielded 100 million or so unique TCR beta sequences and about 300 Gb of sequence data. An early release that covered about 600 HLA-typed donors contained about 300 gigabases of sequencing data and roughly 84 million unique TCR sequences. The genetic ancestry cluster associated with self-reported Caucasian donors included about 84% of the 300 to 450 genotyped donors. The study was designed to test whether signatures of past pathogen exposure could be identified by cataloging public T cell receptors. The study profiled the T cell repertoires of some 610 subjects by immunosequencing and related them to cytomegalovirus serostatus. Along with the approximately 650-subject first cohort, a separate validation cohort of roughly 110 different subjects was used. The study combined high-throughput TCR immunosequencing, statistical association of individual TCRs with disease status, and machine learning to predict cytomegalovirus infection status. In a later analysis, previously published TCR beta repertoires from roughly 710 donors were re-analyzed and high-resolution HLA genotyping was added so that TCR occurrence patterns could be studied. The later analysis used no new phenotypic data to find candidate immune exposures, relying instead on TCR beta sequences and their occurrence across donors. An earlier analysis of roughly 580 of the donors used high-throughput TCR beta sequencing to judge whether each TCR beta V gene segment behaved as functional or pseudogenic. Alongside the repertoire data, information on donor age, sex, ethnicity and CMV serostatus was compiled. In a later genetic analysis, genome-wide SNP genotypes for about 65% of the roughly 670 donors were used, and that subset was treated as a discovery cohort. All discovery cohort repertoires had been generated using a single sequencing platform. Both class I and class II loci were covered by HLA typing, at four-digit resolution. The number of donors typed differed by locus, with 629-630 for A, B, C, DRB1 and DQB1, roughly 550 for DQA1, over 600 for DPA1, and some 450 for DPB1. Five DR-DQ haplotypes were treated as single units for association and clustering because of strong linkage in the cohort. On average, 235,054 unique TCR beta nucleotide sequences were sequenced per donor among roughly 430 genotyped donors of the cohort, with roughly 18% of those sequences being non-productive.

The cohort comprised 666 healthy bone marrow donors. All cohort members were sampled while nominally healthy, although unrecorded immune exposures were likely present. The donor was CMV seropositive and belonged to the group of about 290 seropositive cohort members. A peripheral blood sample was collected from each donor, and TCR beta sequencing was performed on peripheral blood mononuclear cells. The Qiagen DNeasy Blood Extraction Kit was used to extract genomic DNA from the blood cell samples. The cysteine opens and the phenylalanine closes a CDR3 of 18 amino acids. Only the CDR3 portion is preserved as DNA: 54 bases, with reading frame beginning at the first base. Unmatched junction bases come to 9, with V trimmed by 0 bases and J by 0 bases. CDR1 and CDR2, per the germline V gene, are MNHNS and SASEGT. Results and caveats for the whole study, not just this receptor: A later analysis found that HLA-associated TCR beta chains were more clonally expanded and had lower generation probabilities than equally common non-associated chains. This cohort had only TCR beta chains sequenced, and the lack of alpha or paired-chain data limited which features could be detected. Three of the identified cytomegalovirus-associated TCR beta chains were confirmed in vitro to be specific for cytomegalovirus antigens. The authors suggested that the approach could potentially be generalized to other disease states and immunological phenotypes. Linkage disequilibrium might explain the correlated functional status among segregating V segments, but an unknown experimental factor could not be ruled out. In both the original and validation cohorts, the classifier was reported to diagnose cytomegalovirus status with high specificity and sensitivity. A total of roughly 160 TCR beta chains were listed by the study as associated with cytomegalovirus. Specific HLA alleles were associated with about 17,000 TCR beta sequences at a false discovery rate of 0.05 in a later analysis. Because the 87-base-pair reads could not distinguish some IMGT-functional V segments, including TRBV6-2 and TRBV6-3, those segments were excluded. In a later genetic analysis, fewer N-insertions in productive TCRs were reported among donors in an Asian-associated ancestry cluster than the roughly 670-donor mean. Because HLA typing was unavailable for some donors at each locus, only the typed subset was used in association tests. A further reported finding was that TCR beta sequences accurately predicted the HLA-A and HLA-B alleles for most subjects in the first cohort. According to a later analysis, TCR association rates differed among HLA loci, with DRB1 alleles showing the most associated TCRs and HLA-C alleles showing the fewest. Most CMV-associated TCR beta chains appeared to be HLA-restricted in a later analysis, and the HLA associations seemed to be driven largely by CMV exposure. The presence/absence analyses assumed that sequencing depth was roughly uniform across donors, and that assumption may not be true. Because counts were too low, roughly 16 rarely observed V segments, including chromosome 9 orphons, were excluded from the earlier analysis of several hundred of the donors. Broadly in line with IMGT annotations, most TCR beta V segments showed up in productive rearrangements about 87% or about 30% of the time in an earlier analysis of about 500 of the donors. The only immune exposure information available for the cohort was CMV serostatus. Most TCR sequences were observed very rarely across donors, whereas some public TCRs were present in many individuals. Assigning TCR associations to individual alleles was difficult when HLA alleles, especially DR and DQ, strongly co-occurred. A group of highly shared sequence variants was considered likely to be a technical artifact of the sequencing pipeline. An association between a missense DCLRE1C variant and V-gene and J-gene trimming of TCR beta chains was found in a later genetic analysis and replicated in an independent cohort. A later analysis reported that several top co-occurrence clusters appeared linked to parvovirus B19, influenza, CMV and Epstein-Barr virus.

The rearranged segments are TRBV6-1 and TRBJ2-3; 7 bases in the middle match TRBD1. The sample comprised PBMCs. This TCR came from a woman between 45 and 60 years old in good health and CMV-seropositive. This receptor carries the CDR3 CASSEALTRQGSTDTQYF. The DNA sequence is as follows: TGTGCCAGCAGTGAAGCGCTCACACGACAGGGTAGCACAGATACGCAGTATTTT.